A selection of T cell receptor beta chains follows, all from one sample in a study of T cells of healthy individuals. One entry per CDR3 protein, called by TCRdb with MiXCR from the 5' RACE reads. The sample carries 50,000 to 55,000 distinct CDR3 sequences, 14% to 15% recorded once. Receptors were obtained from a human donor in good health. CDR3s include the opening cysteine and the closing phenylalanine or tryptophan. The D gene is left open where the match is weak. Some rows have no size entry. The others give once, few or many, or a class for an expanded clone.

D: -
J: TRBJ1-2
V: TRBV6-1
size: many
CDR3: CASSERIPGRDNYGYTF
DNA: TGTGCCAGCAGTGAAAGGATACCGGGACGGGATAACTATGGCTACACCTTC

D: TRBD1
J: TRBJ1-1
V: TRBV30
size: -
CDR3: CAWSPGTVNTEAFF
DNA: TGTGCCTGGAGTCCCGGGACAGTGAACACTGAAGCTTTCTTT

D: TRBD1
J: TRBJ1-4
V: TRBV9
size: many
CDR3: CASNSGQTNEKLFF
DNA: TGTGCCAGCAACTCGGGACAGACGAATGAAAAACTGTTTTTT

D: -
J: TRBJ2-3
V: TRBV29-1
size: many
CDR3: CSVEEPRGADTQYF
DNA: TGCAGCGTTGAAGAGCCCAGGGGGGCAGATACGCAGTATTTT

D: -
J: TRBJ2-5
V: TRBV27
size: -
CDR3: CASSLARNQETQYF
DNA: TGTGCCAGCAGTTTAGCTCGGAACCAAGAGACCCAGTACTTC

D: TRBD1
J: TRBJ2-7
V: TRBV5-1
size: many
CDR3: CASSRGQDPYEQYF
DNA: TGCGCCAGCAGCCGCGGACAGGACCCCTACGAGCAGTACTTC

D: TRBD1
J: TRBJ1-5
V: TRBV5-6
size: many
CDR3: CASSRDRGQVQPQHF
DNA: TGTGCCAGCAGCCGGGACAGGGGACAGGTTCAGCCCCAGCATTTT

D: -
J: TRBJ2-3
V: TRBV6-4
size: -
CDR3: CASSEGASTDTQYF
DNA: TGTGCCAGCAGTGAGGGGGCTAGCACAGATACGCAGTATTTT

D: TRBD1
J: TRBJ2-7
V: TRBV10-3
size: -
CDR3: CAISEGTGVNEQYF
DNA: TGTGCCATCAGTGAAGGGACAGGGGTCAACGAGCAGTACTTC

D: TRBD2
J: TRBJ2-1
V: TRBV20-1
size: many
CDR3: CSARESLAGPSSYNEQFF
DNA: TGCAGTGCTAGAGAAAGCCTAGCGGGCCCGAGCTCCTACAATGAGCAGTTCTTC

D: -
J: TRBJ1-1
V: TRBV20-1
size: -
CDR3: CSASNGGNTEAFF
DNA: TGCAGTGCTAGTAATGGGGGGAACACTGAAGCTTTCTTT

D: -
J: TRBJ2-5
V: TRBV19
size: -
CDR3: CASSVDAGETQYF
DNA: TGTGCCAGTAGTGTTGACGCTGGTGAGACCCAGTACTTC

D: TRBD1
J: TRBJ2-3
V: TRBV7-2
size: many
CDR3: CASSFNLGQGADTQYF
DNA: TGTGCCAGCAGCTTCAACCTGGGACAGGGGGCGGATACGCAGTATTTT

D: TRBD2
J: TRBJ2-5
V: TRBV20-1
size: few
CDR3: CSAQSSGGAQETQYF
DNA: TGCAGTGCTCAATCTAGCGGGGGGGCCCAAGAGACCCAGTACTTC

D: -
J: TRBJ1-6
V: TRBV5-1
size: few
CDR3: CASSLDSNSPLHF
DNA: TGCGCCAGCAGCTTAGACAGTAATTCACCCCTCCACTTT

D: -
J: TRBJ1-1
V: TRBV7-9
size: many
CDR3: CASSPRGQDLSMNTEAFF
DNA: TGTGCCAGCAGCCCTAGAGGTCAGGACTTGAGCATGAACACTGAAGCTTTCTTT

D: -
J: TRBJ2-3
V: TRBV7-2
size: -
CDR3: CASIPTSGSLHTQYF
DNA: TGTGCCAGCATCCCTACCTCGGGGTCCCTACATACGCAGTATTTT

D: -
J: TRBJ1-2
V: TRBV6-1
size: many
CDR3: CASSYLSGTLARSRGYTF
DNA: TGTGCCAGCAGTTACCTCTCGGGGACGCTCGCTCGTTCCCGGGGCTACACCTTC

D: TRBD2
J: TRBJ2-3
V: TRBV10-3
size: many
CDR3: CAIKERETDTQYF
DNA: TGTGCCATCAAGGAGCGGGAGACAGATACGCAGTATTTT

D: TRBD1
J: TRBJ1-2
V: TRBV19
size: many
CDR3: CASSGTGDYGYTF
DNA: TGTGCCAGTAGTGGGACAGGGGACTATGGCTACACCTTC

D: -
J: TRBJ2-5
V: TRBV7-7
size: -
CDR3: CASSLDPSGAGETQYF
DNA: TGTGCCAGCAGCTTAGACCCCTCGGGGGCTGGGGAGACCCAGTACTTC

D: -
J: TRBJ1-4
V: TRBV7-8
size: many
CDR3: CASSLRQSTNEKLFF
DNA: TGTGCCAGCAGCTTAAGACAGTCAACTAATGAAAAACTGTTTTTT

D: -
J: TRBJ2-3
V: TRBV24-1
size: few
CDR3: CATSDPALGGTDTQYF
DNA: TGTGCCACCAGTGACCCTGCTTTGGGGGGCACAGATACGCAGTATTTT

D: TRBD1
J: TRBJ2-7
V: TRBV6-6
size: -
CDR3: CASRTATGVSEQYF
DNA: TGTGCCAGCAGAACTGCGACAGGGGTTTCCGAGCAGTACTTC

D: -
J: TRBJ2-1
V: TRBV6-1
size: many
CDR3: CASSEGGFGGNEQFF
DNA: TGTGCCAGCAGTGAAGGAGGGTTCGGGGGTAATGAGCAGTTCTTC

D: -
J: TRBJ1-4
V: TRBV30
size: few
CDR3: CAWSLGDTNEKLFF
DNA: TGTGCCTGGAGTTTAGGGGACACTAATGAAAAACTGTTTTTT

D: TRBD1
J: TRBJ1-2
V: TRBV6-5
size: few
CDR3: CASSSGTGWAYGYTF
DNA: TGTGCCAGCAGTTCCGGGACAGGGTGGGCCTATGGCTACACCTTC

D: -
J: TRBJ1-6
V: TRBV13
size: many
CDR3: CASSHRQVSSPLHF
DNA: TGTGCCAGCAGCCACCGGCAGGTCAGTTCACCCCTCCACTTT

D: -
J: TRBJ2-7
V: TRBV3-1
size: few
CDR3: CASSQGVEEYYF
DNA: TGTGCCAGCAGCCAAGGGGTAGAAGAGTATTACTTC

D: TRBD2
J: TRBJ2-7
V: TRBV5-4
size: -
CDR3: CASSLVGGRAYEQYF
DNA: TGTGCCAGCAGCTTGGTTGGCGGGAGGGCCTACGAGCAGTACTTC

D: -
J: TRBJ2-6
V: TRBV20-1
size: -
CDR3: CSAFARGFGANVLTF
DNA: TGCAGTGCATTCGCACGGGGATTCGGGGCCAACGTCCTGACTTTC

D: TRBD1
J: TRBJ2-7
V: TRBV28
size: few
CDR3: CASSKTGGFYEQYF
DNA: TGTGCCAGCAGTAAGACAGGGGGCTTCTACGAGCAGTACTTC

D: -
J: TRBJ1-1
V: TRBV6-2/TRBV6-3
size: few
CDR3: CASSYSGREAFF
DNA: TGTGCCAGCAGTTACTCTGGTAGAGAAGCTTTCTTT

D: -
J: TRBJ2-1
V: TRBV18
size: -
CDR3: CASSPPGRGAYNEQFF
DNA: TGTGCCAGCTCACCACCGGGCAGGGGCGCATACAATGAGCAGTTCTTC

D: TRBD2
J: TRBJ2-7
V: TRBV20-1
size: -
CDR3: CSARRRGGSTYEQYF
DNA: TGCAGTGCTAGGCGGCGGGGCGGGAGCACCTACGAGCAGTACTTC

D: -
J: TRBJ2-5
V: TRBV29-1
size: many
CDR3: CSAPTSSGTQYF
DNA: TGCAGCGCACCGACTAGTTCGGGGACCCAGTACTTC

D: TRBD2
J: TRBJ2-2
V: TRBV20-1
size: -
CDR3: CSAAPASGGIPGELFF
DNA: TGCAGTGCCGCGCCGGCCAGCGGGGGGATACCCGGGGAGCTGTTTTTT

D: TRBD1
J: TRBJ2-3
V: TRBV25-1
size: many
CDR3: CASSEDRQGDTQYF
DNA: TGTGCCAGCAGTGAGGACCGACAGGGGGATACGCAGTATTTT

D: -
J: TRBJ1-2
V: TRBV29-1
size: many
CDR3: CSVDGVSGYGYTF
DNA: TGCAGCGTTGATGGGGTGTCGGGCTATGGCTACACCTTC

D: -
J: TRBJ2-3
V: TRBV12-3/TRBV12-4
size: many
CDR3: CASSLGEPSGDTQYF
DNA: TGTGCCAGCAGTTTAGGTGAACCCAGCGGAGATACGCAGTATTTT

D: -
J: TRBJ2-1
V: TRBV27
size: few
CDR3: CASSLIGNEQFF
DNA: TGTGCCAGCAGTTTAATAGGCAATGAGCAGTTCTTC